The 2 T cell receptor beta chains given below trace back to one sample, sequenced in a study of tumor-infiltrating lymphocytes in oesophageal squamous cell carcinoma. TCRdb passed the PCR reads through MiXCR, listing each CDR3 protein once. The table lists around 13,000 distinct CDR3 sequences, approximately 50% of them singletons, with approximately 35% in the top ten. The sequencing input was esophageal tumor tissue. The receptors originated from a male donor with esophageal squamous cell carcinoma.

The V gene is TRBV11-2, the J gene TRBJ2-5, with D possibly being TRBD1 or TRBD2 (7 bases each). The end of the DNA fits TRBJ2-7 better, so the J call may be wrong. Per germline, CDR1 SGHAT and CDR2 FQNNGV. This CDR3 is 14 amino acids long. This CDR3 reads CASSAGGGSYEQYF. In DNA form, the CDR3 reads TGTGCCAGCAGCGCAGGGGGGGGGTCCTACGAGCAGTACTTC.

V usage is TRBV7-6 and J usage is TRBJ2-2, with TRBD1 matching 7 bases. CDR1 and CDR2 from the germline V gene are SGHVS and FNYEAQ. V was clipped by 4 bases and J by 6 bases; unmatched bases: 5. This CDR3 region has 14 residues. This CDR3 reads CASSSRQGSGELFF. Here the CDR3 DNA reads TGTGCCAGCAGCTCAAGACAGGGTTCCGGGGAGCTGTTTTTT.